This TCR beta chain was recorded in a study of control samples from healthy donors and cancer patients. V gave up 1 base and J gave up 2 bases; unmatched junction bases: 6. This CDR3 has 18 residues. CDR1 is PRHDT, CDR2 FYEKMQ, per germline (reference sequence). Profiling relied on immunoSEQ multiplex PCR, and the TCRdb table lists in-frame clones only, not all of them. The sample holds 150,000 to 200,000 clones; around 90% are singletons and the top ten take around 1.4%. The chain is built from TRBV13 and TRBJ2-3; 13 nucleotides line up with TRBD2. This receptor was obtained from a man aged 25 to 40 in good health. Specimen: blood. CDR3 in DNA: TGTGCCAGCAGCTTAGCCCTTGGACTAGCGGGAGACACAGATACGCAGTATTTT. Protein: CASSLALGLAGDTDTQYF.